Described below is a single T cell receptor beta chain sequence and its context. This sample was included in a study of blood T cell repertoires in COVID-19. Across the study: Nucleic acid was either cDNA or gDNA, and it came from T cells, B-cell-depleted T cells, or PBMCs.

The CDR3 covers 13 residues. CDR1 is SQVTM, CDR2 ANQGSEA, per germline. Trimming took off 4 bases at V and 0 bases at J, with 6 bases between the two ends. Measured with immunoSEQ multiplex PCR; TCRdb has only the in-frame clones, and not every one. Of roughly 150,000 clones listed, about 91% are singletons. The receptor's source is a human donor in a cohort sampled during active COVID-19. The material sequenced was peripheral blood. This chain uses TRBV29-1 with TRBJ1-4, with D perhaps matching TRBD1 (6 bases). The CDR3 DNA sequence: TGCAGCGTTGGGGACACAACTAATGAAAAACTGTTTTTT. Residues: CSVGDTTNEKLFF.